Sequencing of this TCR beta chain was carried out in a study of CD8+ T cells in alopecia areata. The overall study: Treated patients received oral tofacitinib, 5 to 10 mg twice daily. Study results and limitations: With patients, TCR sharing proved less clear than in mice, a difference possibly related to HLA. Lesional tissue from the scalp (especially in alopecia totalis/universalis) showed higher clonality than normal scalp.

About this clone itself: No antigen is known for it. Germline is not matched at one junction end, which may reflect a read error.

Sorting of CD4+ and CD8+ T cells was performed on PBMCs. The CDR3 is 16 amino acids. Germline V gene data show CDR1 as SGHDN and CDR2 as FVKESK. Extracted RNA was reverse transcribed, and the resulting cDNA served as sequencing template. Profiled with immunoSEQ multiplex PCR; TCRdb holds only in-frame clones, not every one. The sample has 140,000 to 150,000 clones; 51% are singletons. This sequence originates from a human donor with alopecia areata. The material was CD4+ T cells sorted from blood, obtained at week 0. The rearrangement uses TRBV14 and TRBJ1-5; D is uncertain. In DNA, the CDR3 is TGTGCCAGCACCCAAGACCAACCTTTGCGGAATCAGCCCCAGCATTTT. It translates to CASTQDQPLRNQPQHF.